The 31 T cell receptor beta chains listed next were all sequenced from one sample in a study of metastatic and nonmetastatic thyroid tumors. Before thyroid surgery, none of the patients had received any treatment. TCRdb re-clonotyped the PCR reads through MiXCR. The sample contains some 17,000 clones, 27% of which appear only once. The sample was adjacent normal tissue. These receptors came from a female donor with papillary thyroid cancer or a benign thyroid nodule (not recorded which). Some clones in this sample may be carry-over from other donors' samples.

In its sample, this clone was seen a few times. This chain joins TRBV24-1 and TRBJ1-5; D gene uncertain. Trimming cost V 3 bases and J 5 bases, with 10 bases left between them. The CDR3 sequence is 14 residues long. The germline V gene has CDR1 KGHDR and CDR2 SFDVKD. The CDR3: CATSDASGYQPQHF. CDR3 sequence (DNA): TGTGCCACCAGTGATGCCTCGGGGTATCAGCCCCAGCATTTT.

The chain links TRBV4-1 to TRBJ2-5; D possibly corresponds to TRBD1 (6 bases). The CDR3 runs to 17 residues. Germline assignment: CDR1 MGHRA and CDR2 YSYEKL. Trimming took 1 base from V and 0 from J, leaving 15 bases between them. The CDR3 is CASSQAPTGFDQETQYF. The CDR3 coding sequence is TGCGCCAGCAGCCAAGCCCCGACAGGATTCGACCAAGAGACCCAGTACTTC.

The CDR3 spells CSARGGGAGNQPQHF. The CDR3 DNA is TGCAGTGCTAGAGGAGGTGGGGCAGGCAATCAGCCCCAGCATTTT. V gene TRBV20-1 combines with J gene TRBJ1-5; maybe TRBD1 (5 bases). V shed 1 base and J shed 2 bases, with 12 bases lying between them. This CDR3 has 15 amino acids. The germline CDR1 and CDR2 sequences are DFQATT and SNEGSKA (reference sequence).

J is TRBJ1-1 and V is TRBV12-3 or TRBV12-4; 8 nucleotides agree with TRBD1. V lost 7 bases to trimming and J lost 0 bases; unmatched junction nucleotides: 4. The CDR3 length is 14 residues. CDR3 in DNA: TGTGCCAGCACCTCGGGACAGGTGAACACTGAAGCTTTCTTT. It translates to CASTSGQVNTEAFF.

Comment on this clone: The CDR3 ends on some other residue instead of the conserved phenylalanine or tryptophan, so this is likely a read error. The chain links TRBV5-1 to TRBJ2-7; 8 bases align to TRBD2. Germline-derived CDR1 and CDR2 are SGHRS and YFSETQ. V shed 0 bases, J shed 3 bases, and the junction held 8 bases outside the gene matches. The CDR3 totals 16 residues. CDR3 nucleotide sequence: TGCGCCAGCAGCTTGGGGCCGGGACTAGGCGTCTACGAGCAGTACTCC. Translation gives CASSLGPGLGVYEQYS.

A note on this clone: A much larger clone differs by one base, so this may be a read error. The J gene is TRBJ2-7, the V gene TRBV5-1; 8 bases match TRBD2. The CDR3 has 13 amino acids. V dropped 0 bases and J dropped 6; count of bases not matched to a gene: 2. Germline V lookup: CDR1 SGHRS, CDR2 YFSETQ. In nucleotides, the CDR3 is TGCGCCAGCAGCTTGGACGGGAGGGGCGAGCAGTACTTC. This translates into CASSLDGRGEQYF.

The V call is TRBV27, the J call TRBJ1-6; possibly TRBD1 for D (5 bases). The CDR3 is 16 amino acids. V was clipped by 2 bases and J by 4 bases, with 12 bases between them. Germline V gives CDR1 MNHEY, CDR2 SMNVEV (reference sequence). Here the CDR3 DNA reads TGTGCCAGCAGTTTAAGGGGCCCGGGATATAATTCACCCCTCCACTTT. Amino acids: CASSLRGPGYNSPLHF.

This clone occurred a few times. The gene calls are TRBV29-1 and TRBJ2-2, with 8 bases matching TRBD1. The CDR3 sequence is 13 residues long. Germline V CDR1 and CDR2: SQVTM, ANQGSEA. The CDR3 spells CIVDRGWGGELFF. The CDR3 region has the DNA TGCATCGTCGACAGGGGATGGGGCGGGGAGCTGTTTTTT.

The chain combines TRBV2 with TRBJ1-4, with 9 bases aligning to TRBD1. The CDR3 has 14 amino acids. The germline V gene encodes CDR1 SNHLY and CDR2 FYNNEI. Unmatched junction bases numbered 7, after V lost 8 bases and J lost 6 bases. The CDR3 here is CASATGGRYEKLFF. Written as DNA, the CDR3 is TGTGCCAGCGCCACAGGGGGCCGCTATGAAAAACTGTTTTTT.

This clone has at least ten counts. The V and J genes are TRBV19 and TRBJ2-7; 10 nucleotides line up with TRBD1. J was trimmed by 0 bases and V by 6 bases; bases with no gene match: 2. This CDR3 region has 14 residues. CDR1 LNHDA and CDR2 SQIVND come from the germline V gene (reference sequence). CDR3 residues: CASSRTGGSYEQYF. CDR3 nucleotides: TGTGCCAGTAGCCGGACAGGGGGCTCCTACGAGCAGTACTTC.

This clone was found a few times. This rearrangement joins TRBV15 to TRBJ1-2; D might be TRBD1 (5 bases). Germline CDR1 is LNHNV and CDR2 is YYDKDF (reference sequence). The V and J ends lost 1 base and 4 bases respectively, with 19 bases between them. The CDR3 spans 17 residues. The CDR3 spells CATSRARTTLVGYGYTF. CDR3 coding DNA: TGTGCCACCAGCAGAGCTAGGACAACCCTGGTTGGCTATGGCTACACCTTC.

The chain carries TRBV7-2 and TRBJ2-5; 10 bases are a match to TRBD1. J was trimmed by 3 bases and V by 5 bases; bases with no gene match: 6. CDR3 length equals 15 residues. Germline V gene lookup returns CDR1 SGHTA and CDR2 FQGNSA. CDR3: CASSLGGTGEETQYF. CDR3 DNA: TGTGCCAGCAGCCTAGGGGGGACAGGGGAAGAGACCCAGTACTTC.

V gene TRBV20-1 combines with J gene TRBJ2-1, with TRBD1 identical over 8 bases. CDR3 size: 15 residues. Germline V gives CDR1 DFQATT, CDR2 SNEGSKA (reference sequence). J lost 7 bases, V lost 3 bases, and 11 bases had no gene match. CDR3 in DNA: TGCAGTGCTAGGGTCGGGGGACAGGCCAGAAATGAGCAGTTCTTC. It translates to CSARVGGQARNEQFF.

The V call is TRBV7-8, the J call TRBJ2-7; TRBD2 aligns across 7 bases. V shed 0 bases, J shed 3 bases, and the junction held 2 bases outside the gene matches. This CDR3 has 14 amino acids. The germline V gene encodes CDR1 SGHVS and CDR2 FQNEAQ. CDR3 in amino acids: CASSLAGGSYEQYV. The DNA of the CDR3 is TGTGCCAGCAGCTTAGCGGGCGGGAGCTACGAGCAGTACGTC.

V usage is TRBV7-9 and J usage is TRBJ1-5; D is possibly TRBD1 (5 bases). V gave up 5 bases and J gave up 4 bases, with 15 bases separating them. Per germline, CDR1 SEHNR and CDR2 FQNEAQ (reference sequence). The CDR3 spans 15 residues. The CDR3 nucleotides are TGTGCCAGCAGCGGGGGAGGTGGAGGAAATCAGCCCCAGCATTTT. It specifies CASSGGGGGNQPQHF.

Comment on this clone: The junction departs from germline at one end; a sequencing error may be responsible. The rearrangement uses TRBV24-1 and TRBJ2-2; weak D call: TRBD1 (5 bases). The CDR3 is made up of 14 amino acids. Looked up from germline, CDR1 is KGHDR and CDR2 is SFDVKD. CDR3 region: CAPSSSLGAWELFF. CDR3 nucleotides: TGTGCCCCCAGTAGCAGCCTAGGGGCCTGGGAGCTGTTTTTT.

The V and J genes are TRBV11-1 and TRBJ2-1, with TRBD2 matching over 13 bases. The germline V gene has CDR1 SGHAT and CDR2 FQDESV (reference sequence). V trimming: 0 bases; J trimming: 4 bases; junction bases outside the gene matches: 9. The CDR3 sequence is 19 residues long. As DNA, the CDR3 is TGTGCCAGCAGCTTAGCCTCACTAGCGGGGGGGCGAGGATACAATGAGCAGTTCTTC. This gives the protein CASSLASLAGGRGYNEQFF.

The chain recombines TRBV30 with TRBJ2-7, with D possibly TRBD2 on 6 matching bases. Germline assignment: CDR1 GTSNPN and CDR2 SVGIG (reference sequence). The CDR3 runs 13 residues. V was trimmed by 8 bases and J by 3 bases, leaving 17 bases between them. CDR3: CARLFLRDYEQYF. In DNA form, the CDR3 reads TGTGCCCGCCTTTTTTTGCGGGACTACGAGCAGTACTTC.

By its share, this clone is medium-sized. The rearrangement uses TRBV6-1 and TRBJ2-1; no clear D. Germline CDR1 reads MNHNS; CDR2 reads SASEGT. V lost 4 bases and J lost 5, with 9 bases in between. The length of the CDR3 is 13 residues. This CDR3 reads CASSGQGNNEQFF. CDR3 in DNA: TGTGCCAGCAGTGGGCAAGGGAACAATGAGCAGTTCTTC.

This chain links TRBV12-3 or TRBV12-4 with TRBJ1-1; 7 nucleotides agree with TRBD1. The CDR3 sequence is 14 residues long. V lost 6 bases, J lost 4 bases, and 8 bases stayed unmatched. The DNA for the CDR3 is TGTGCCAGCAGCCGACAGGGCGGGAGCACTGAAGCTTTCTTT. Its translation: CASSRQGGSTEAFF.

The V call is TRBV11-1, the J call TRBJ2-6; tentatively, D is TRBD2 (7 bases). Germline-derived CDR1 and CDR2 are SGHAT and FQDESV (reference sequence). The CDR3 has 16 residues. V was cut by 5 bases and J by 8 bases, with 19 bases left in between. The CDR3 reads CASSRGEGSRTNVLTF. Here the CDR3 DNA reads TGTGCCAGCAGCAGGGGGGAGGGGTCTCGGACCAACGTCCTGACTTTC.

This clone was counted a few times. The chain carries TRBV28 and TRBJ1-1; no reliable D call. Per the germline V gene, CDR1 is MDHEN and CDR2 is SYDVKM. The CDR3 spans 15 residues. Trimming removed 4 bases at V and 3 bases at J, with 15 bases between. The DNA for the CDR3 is TGTGCCAGCAGTTCCCTAAAAGGGAGAGACACTGAAGCTTTCTTT. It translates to CASSSLKGRDTEAFF.

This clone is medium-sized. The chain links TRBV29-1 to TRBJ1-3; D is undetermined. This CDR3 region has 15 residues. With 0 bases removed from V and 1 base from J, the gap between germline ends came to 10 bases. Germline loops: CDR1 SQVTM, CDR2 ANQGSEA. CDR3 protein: CSVEDRRGSGNTIYF. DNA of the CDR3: TGCAGCGTTGAAGATCGAAGAGGGTCTGGAAACACCATATATTTT.

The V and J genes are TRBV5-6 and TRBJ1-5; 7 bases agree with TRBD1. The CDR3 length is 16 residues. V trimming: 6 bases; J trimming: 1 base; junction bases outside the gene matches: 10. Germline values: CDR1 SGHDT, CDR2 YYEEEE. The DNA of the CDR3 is TGTGCCAGCACCAAATTAGGACAGGTCAGCAATCAGCCCCAGCATTTT. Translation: CASTKLGQVSNQPQHF.

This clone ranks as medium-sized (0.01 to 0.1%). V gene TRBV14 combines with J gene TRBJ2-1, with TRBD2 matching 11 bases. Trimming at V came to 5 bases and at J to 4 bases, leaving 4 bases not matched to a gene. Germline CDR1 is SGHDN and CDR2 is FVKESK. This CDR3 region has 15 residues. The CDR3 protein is CASSGGTSGYNEQFF. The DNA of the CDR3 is TGTGCCAGCAGCGGCGGGACTAGCGGTTACAATGAGCAGTTCTTC.

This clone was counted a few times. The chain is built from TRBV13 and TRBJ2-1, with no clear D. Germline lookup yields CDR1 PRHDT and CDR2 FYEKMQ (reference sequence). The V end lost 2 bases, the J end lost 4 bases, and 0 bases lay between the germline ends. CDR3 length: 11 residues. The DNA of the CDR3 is TGTGCCAGCAGCTTATACAATGAGCAGTTCTTC. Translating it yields CASSLYNEQFF.

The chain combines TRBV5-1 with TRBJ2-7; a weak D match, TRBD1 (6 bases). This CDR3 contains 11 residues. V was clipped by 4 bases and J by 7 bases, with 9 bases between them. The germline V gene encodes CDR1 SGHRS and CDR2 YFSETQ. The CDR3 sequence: CASSGDREQYF. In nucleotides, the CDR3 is TGCGCCAGCAGCGGAGACAGGGAGCAGTACTTC.

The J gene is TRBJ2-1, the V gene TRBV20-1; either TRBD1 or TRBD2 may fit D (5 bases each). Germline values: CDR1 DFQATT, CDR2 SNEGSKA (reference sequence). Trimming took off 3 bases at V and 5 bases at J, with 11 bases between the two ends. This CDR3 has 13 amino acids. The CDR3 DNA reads TGCAGTGCTAGCAAAGGGACCGACAATGAGCAGTTCTTC. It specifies CSASKGTDNEQFF.

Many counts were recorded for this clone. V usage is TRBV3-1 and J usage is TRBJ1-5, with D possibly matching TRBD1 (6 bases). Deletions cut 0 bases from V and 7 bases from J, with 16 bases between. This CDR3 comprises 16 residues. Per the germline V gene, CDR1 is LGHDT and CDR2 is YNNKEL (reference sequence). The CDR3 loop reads CASSQDFGRGGQPQHF. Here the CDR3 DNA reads TGTGCCAGCAGCCAAGATTTTGGCAGGGGAGGCCAGCCCCAGCATTTT.

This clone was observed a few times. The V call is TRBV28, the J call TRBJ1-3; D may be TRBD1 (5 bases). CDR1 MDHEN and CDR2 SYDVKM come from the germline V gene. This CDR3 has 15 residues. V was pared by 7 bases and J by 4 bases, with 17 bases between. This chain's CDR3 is CASNPVGTVGNTIYF. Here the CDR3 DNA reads TGTGCCAGCAACCCCGTCGGGACCGTAGGAAACACCATATATTTT.

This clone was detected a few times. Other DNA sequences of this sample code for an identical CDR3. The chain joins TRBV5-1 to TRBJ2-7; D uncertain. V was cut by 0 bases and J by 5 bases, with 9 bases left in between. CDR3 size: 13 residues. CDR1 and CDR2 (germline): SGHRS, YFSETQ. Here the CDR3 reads CASSLEGGDEQYF. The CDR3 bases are TGCGCCAGCAGCTTGGAGGGTGGGGACGAGCAGTACTTC. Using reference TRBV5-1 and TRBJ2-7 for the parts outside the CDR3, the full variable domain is KAGVTQTPRYLIKTRGQQVTLSCSPISGHRSVSWYQQTPGQGLQFLFEYFSETQRNKGNFPGRFSGRQFSNSRSEMNVSTLELGDSALYLCASSLEGGDEQYFGPGTRLTVT.